Shown below are 4 T cell receptor beta chains from a single sample sequenced in a study of CD8+ T cells in alopecia areata. Sample treatment: oral pan-JAK inhibitor, 5-10 mg twice daily. cDNA prepared by RNA extraction and subsequent reverse transcription served as the template for sequencing. Assay: immunoSEQ multiplex PCR; the TCRdb copy retains only in-frame clones and omits some. The sample consists of some 190,000 clones, 40% to 65% of them appearing once. Sequencing used CD8+ T cells sorted from blood, obtained between weeks 51 and 54, from a patient treated with tofacitinib. Receptors originate from a human donor with alopecia areata.

The CDR3 bases are TGCGCCAGCAGCTTGGCCATGAGGGGTACCGGGGAGCTGTTTTTT. Amino acids: CASSLAMRGTGELFF. The genes are TRBV5-1 and TRBJ2-2; the D gene could be TRBD1 or TRBD2 (5 bases each). Germline V gives CDR1 SGHRS, CDR2 YFSETQ. The length of the CDR3 is 15 residues. V was cut by 0 bases and J by 5 bases, with 11 bases left in between.

Comments on this clone: Other DNA sequences of this sample code for an identical CDR3. This rearrangement joins TRBV7-8 to TRBJ2-5; no definite D call. This CDR3 is built from 11 residues. Germline V CDR1 and CDR2: SGHVS, FQNEAQ. V shed 0 bases and J shed 5 bases, with 1 base lying between them. The CDR3 region has the DNA TGTGCCAGCAGCTTAGCCGAGACCCAGTACTTC. Amino acids: CASSLAETQYF.

The rearrangement links TRBV29-1 to TRBJ2-2, with a weak D call TRBD2 (5 bases). CDR1 is SQVTM and CDR2 is ANQGSEA in the germline V gene. The CDR3 loop spans 15 amino acids. Trimming took 1 base from V and 2 from J, leaving 11 bases between them. CDR3 in amino acids: CSVEVEEDNTGELFF. CDR3 DNA sequence: TGCAGCGTTGAAGTAGAGGAGGATAACACCGGGGAGCTGTTTTTT.

The chain employs TRBV5-8 and TRBJ1-2; tentative D call: TRBD1 (5 bases). Germline-derived CDR1 and CDR2 are SGHTS and YDEGEE. The CDR3 has 13 amino acids. V shed 4 bases and J shed 4 bases, with 11 bases lying between them. The CDR3 DNA is TGTGCCAGCAGCCTCCAGGGATTCTATGGCTACACCTTC. Its protein product is CASSLQGFYGYTF.